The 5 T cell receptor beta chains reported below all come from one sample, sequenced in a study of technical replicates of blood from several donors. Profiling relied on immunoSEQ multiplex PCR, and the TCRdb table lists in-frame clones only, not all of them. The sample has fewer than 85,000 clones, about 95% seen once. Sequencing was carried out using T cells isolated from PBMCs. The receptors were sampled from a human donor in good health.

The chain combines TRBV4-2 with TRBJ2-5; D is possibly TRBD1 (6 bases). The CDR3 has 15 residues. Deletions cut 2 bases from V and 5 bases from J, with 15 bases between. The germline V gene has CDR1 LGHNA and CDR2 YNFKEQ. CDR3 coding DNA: TGTGCCAGCAGCCAACAGGTGGGGGCGAGGGAGACCCAGTACTTC. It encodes CASSQQVGARETQYF.

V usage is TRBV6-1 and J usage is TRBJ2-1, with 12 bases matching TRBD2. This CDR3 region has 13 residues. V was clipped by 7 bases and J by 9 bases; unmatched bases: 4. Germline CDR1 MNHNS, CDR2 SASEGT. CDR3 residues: CASTQTSGSEQFF. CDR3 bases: TGTGCCAGCACCCAGACTAGCGGGAGTGAGCAGTTCTTC.

The CDR3 spells CASSNGGEAFF. The CDR3 nucleotides read TGCGCCAGCAGTAACGGCGGAGAAGCTTTCTTT. The chain has TRBV10-1 and TRBJ1-1; D is ambiguous. The CDR3 length is 11 residues. V was clipped by 5 bases and J by 8 bases, with 9 bases between them. Germline V lookup: CDR1 WNHNN, CDR2 SYGVQD (reference sequence).

The CDR3 sequence: CASSQDWGDQPRYGYTF. The CDR3 DNA sequence: TGTGCCAGCAGCCAAGATTGGGGAGACCAACCTCGGTATGGCTACACCTTC. The rearrangement links TRBV4-2 to TRBJ1-2; D remains unclear. Germline lookup yields CDR1 LGHNA and CDR2 YNFKEQ. The CDR3 spans 17 residues. V dropped 0 bases and J dropped 5 bases, with 19 bases sitting between them.

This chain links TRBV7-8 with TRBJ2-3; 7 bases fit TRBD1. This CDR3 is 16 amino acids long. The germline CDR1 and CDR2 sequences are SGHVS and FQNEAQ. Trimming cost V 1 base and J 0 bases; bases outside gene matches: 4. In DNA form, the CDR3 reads TGTGCCAGCAGCTTAGAGAGGACAGGTAGCACAGATACGCAGTATTTT. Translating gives CASSLERTGSTDTQYF.